This T cell receptor (beta chain) was retrieved from a study of blood T cells in healthy people across ages. Notes on the study in general: It was held that diversity estimates obtained from one million T cells represented underestimates. A conclusive naive versus antigen-experienced comparison was prevented by the unsorted PBMCs.

A J-beta primer mix and a sample-barcoded 5' primer were used in a second PCR of roughly 6 to 12 cycles. Every single cDNA molecule received a tag from a template-switch adaptor with 12 random nucleotides. TCRdb passed the 5' RACE reads through MiXCR, listing each CDR3 protein once. The data show some 700,000 distinct CDR3 sequences, roughly two fifths seen once. It was roughly 10 milliliters of peripheral blood that were drawn from each donor. Trimming pared 0 bases from V and 0 bases from J, leaving 10 bases between. The CDR3 extends over 16 amino acids. Germline lookup yields CDR1 SGDLS and CDR2 YYNGEE. Concerning this clonotype: Its antigen remains unidentified.

The V and J genes are TRBV9 and TRBJ2-1; maybe TRBD2 (6 bases). The sequence came from a woman aged 60-75 years in good health. Material: blood. The CDR3 bases are TGTGCCAGCAGCGTAGGCGGGGTACGCTCCTACAATGAGCAGTTCTTC. Amino acid sequence: CASSVGGVRSYNEQFF. The full variable domain, completed using reference TRBV9 and TRBJ2-1, is DSGVTQTPKHLITATGQRVTLRCSPRSGDLSVYWYQQSLDQGLQFLIQYYNGEERAKGNILERFSAQQFPDLHSELNLSSLELGDSALYFCASSVGGVRSYNEQFFGPGTRLTVL.